The 3 T cell receptor beta chains in this list originate from one sample, sequenced in a study of OX40 agonist ivuxolimab in advanced cancers. Generated by immunoSEQ multiplex PCR, the TCRdb table keeps only in-frame clones and is missing some. This table holds about 120,000 clones, 80% to 90% found once. Sequences were derived from CD4+ or CD8+ T cells sorted from blood, sampled in a trial of the OX40 agonist ivuxolimab. Receptor source: an adult with an advanced solid tumor such as melanoma, head and neck, liver or kidney cancer.

The V and J genes are TRBV10-1 and TRBJ2-3; D unclear. Germline CDR1 reads WNHNN; CDR2 reads SYGVQD (reference sequence). The CDR3 runs to 15 residues. The germline V and J ends were trimmed by 3 bases and 0 bases, with 10 bases remaining between them. The CDR3 region is CASSDPTFSTDTQYF. In DNA form, the CDR3 reads TGCGCCAGCAGTGACCCGACCTTTAGCACAGATACGCAGTATTTT.

The V call is TRBV7-2, the J call TRBJ2-5, with 7 bases fitting TRBD2. Germline V gene sequence: CDR1 SGHTA, CDR2 FQGNSA. The CDR3 consists of 16 residues. V trimming: 1 base; J trimming: 2 bases; junction bases outside the gene matches: 7. Here the CDR3 DNA reads TGTGCCAGCAGCTTAGGAAGTCCTAGCGGACAAGAGACCCAGTACTTC. Translated: CASSLGSPSGQETQYF. Variable domain in full (rest from reference TRBV7-2 and TRBJ2-5): GAGVSQSPSNKVTEKGKDVELRCDPISGHTALYWYRQSLGQGLEFLIYFQGNSAPDKSGLPSDRFSAERTGGSVSTLTIQRTQQEDSAVYLCASSLGSPSGQETQYFGPGTRLLVL.

This rearrangement joins TRBV11-2 to TRBJ2-7; D is undetermined. Germline-derived CDR1 and CDR2 are SGHAT and FQNNGV. This CDR3 is 15 amino acids long. The V end was cut by 4 bases, the J end by 0 bases, with 13 bases between. Written as DNA, the CDR3 is TGTGCCAGCAGCTCTCTTGTCCCTGGCTCCTACGAGCAGTACTTC. Translated: CASSSLVPGSYEQYF.